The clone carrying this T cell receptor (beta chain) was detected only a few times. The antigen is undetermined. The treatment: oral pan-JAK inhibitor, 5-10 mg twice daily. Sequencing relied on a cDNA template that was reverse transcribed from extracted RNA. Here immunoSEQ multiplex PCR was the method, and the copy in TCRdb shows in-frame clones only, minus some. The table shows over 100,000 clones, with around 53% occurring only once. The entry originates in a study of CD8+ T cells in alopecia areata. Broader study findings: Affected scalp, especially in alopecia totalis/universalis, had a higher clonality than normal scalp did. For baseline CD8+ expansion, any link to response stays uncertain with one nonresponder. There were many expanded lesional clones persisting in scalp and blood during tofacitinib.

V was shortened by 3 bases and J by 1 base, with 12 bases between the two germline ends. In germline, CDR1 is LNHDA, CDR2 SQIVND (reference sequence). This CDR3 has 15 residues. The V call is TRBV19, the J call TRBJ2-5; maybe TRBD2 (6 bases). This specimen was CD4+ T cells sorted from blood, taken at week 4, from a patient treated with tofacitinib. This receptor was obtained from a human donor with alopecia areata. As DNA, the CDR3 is TGTGCCAGTAGTATGACGGGGGATCTCCAAGAGACCCAGTACTTC. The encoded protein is CASSMTGDLQETQYF.